These 8 T cell receptor beta chains share one sample of origin, sequenced in a study of beta chain features in type 1 diabetes. The whole isolated RNA underwent reverse transcription, so sequencing captured expressed TCRB transcripts. Repertoires were generated with immunoSEQ multiplex PCR, while TCRdb's copy carries only in-frame clones and drops some. Of about 360,000 clones listed, over 9.5% are singletons. The source material was naive CD4+ T cells from blood. These receptors all come from a man in his late teens or twenties in good health.

The chain links TRBV7-2 to TRBJ2-3; 8 bases fit TRBD2. This CDR3 region has 16 residues. The germline gives CDR1 SGHTA, CDR2 FQGNSA. The V segment lost 0 bases and the J segment 7 bases; nucleotides outside the gene matches: 9. The CDR3 nucleotides read TGTGCCAGCAGCTTAGCCGGGTTAGCGGGACCTAATACGCAGTATTTT. Encoded protein: CASSLAGLAGPNTQYF.

V is TRBV7-3 and J is TRBJ2-1; D may be TRBD2 (5 bases). The CDR3 totals 15 residues. Germline CDR1 SGHTA, CDR2 FQGTGA. Trimming left V 6 bases short and J 0 bases short, with 12 bases between. The CDR3 region is CASSERRSSYNEQFF. The DNA of the CDR3 is TGTGCCAGCAGTGAGCGGAGAAGCTCCTACAATGAGCAGTTCTTC.

This clone was observed a handful of times. This chain connects TRBV11-2 to TRBJ2-5, with 11 bases identical to TRBD1. CDR3 length equals 16 residues. CDR1 is SGHAT, CDR2 FQNNGV, per germline. J was trimmed by 5 bases and V by 5 bases; bases with no gene match: 10. CDR3 loop: CASSQTGTGGTETQYF. The CDR3 coding sequence is TGTGCCAGCAGCCAGACCGGGACAGGGGGTACGGAGACCCAGTACTTC.

The CDR3 sequence: CASSGWRQGGWSNEKLFF. The DNA of the CDR3 is TGTGCCAGCAGTGGATGGAGACAGGGGGGATGGTCTAATGAAAAACTGTTTTTT. The rearrangement joins TRBV25-1 to TRBJ1-4; 9 bases map to TRBD1. The V and J ends lost 4 bases and 3 bases, in that order; junction bases with no gene match: 12. The CDR3 is made up of 18 amino acids. From germline, CDR1 is MGHDK and CDR2 SYGVNS.

In nucleotides, the CDR3 is TGTGCCAGCAGCTCCCAGGGGGCCGGAGGTAACAATGAGCAGTTCTTC. Its protein is CASSSQGAGGNNEQFF. V gene TRBV7-8 combines with J gene TRBJ2-1; 8 positions match TRBD1. V lost 4 bases, J lost 5 bases, and 10 bases stayed unmatched. The CDR3 is made up of 16 amino acids. Germline V gene lookup returns CDR1 SGHVS and CDR2 FQNEAQ.

The sample holds a few counts of this clone. The CDR3 sequence is CASSSEPQGHYGYTF. DNA of the CDR3: TGTGCCAGCAGTTCAGAACCTCAGGGGCACTATGGCTACACCTTC. The J gene is TRBJ1-2, the V gene TRBV28, with D possibly being TRBD1 (6 bases). This CDR3 contains 15 residues. Trimming stripped 4 bases from V and 3 bases from J, with 15 bases between. Germline-derived CDR1 and CDR2 are MDHEN and SYDVKM.

Only a few counts were recorded for this clone. The rearrangement links TRBV28 to TRBJ2-5; D is perhaps TRBD1 (6 bases). The ends were cut back, 6 bases at V and 5 bases at J, with 16 bases in the middle. The CDR3 is 14 amino acids. The germline V gene has CDR1 MDHEN and CDR2 SYDVKM. In DNA, the CDR3 is TGTGCCAGCAGACCCGGACAGAGTCGGGAGACCCAGTACTTC. It codes for CASRPGQSRETQYF.

The rearrangement joins TRBV28 to TRBJ1-2, with D tentatively TRBD1 (5 bases). CDR1 is MDHEN, CDR2 SYDVKM, per germline. This CDR3 is 14 amino acids long. V gave up 8 bases and J gave up 8 bases, with 21 bases separating them. The CDR3 DNA reads as TGTGCCAGCTTTCAGCTCAACACAGGAAGAGGCTACACCTTC. This translates into CASFQLNTGRGYTF.